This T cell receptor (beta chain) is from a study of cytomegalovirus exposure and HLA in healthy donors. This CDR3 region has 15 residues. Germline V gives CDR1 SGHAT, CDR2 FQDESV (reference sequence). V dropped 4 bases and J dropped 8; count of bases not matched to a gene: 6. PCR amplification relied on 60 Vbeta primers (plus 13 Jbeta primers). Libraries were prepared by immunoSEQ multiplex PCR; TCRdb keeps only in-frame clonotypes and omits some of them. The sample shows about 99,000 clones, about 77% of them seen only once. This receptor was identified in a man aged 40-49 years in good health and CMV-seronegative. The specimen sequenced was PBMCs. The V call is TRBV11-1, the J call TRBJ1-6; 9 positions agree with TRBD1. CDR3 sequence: CASSYRQGVDSPLHF. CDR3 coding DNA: TGTGCCAGCAGCTACAGACAGGGGGTCGATTCACCCCTCCACTTT.